The present TCR beta chain was sequenced within a study of a mutant IDH1 vaccine in newly diagnosed glioma. Study as a whole: Vaccinations were initiated 4-6 weeks following radiotherapy alone, or were given together with temozolomide cycles. Treated individuals were around 62% male and approximately 38% female, averaging roughly 40 years of age. Most patients had radiochemotherapy with temozolomide before enrollment; others had one alone. Findings and limits, study-wide: Of the patients, roughly 95% had vaccine-induced immune responses.

Germline lookup yields CDR1 SGHDT and CDR2 YYEEEE. This CDR3 has 15 residues. V shed 3 bases and J 5 bases; nucleotides not matched to a gene: 5. Generated by immunoSEQ multiplex PCR, the TCRdb table keeps only in-frame clones and is missing some. The sample comprises 40,000 or so clones, around 85% of which are singletons, and around 2.4% rests with the top ten. Comments on this clone: The antigen remains unidentified.

The time point denotes: week 23, last vaccination. A single vaccine dose contained 300 ug of mutant IDH1 20-mer peptide, and topical imiquimod was used with it. This receptor was obtained from a woman younger than 35 with glioma. Some clones in this sample may be carry-over from other donors' samples. The material sequenced was PBMCs, taken from a glioma patient whose treatment included an IDH1 peptide vaccine. The V gene is TRBV5-6, the J gene TRBJ2-5; 12 bases align to TRBD1. CDR3 DNA sequence: TGTGCCAGCAGCTGGGACAGGGGGCTGAAGGAGACCCAGTACTTC. This codes for CASSWDRGLKETQYF.